The TCR beta chain described here comes from a study of blood T cells in healthy people across ages. A second PCR, run for 7 to 11 cycles, used a sample-barcoded 5' primer plus a J-beta primer mix. TCRdb passed the 5' RACE reads through MiXCR, listing each CDR3 protein once. Here the sample spans 1,800,000 or so distinct CDR3 sequences, roughly 43% being singletons. This clonotype was detected a few times. The CDR3 is 17 residues long. Per the germline V gene, CDR1 is KGHSH and CDR2 is LQKENI. Losses at the gene ends were 2 bases for V and 0 bases for J; bases not matched to a gene: 8. This rearrangement joins TRBV18 to TRBJ2-7, with 9 bases aligning to TRBD2. The clonotype was recovered from a human donor in good health. Sequenced: blood. The CDR3 DNA reads as TGTGCCAGCTCACCAAGCGCTAGCGGGACGAGCTCCTACGAGCAGTACTTC. Protein product: CASSPSASGTSSYEQYF.